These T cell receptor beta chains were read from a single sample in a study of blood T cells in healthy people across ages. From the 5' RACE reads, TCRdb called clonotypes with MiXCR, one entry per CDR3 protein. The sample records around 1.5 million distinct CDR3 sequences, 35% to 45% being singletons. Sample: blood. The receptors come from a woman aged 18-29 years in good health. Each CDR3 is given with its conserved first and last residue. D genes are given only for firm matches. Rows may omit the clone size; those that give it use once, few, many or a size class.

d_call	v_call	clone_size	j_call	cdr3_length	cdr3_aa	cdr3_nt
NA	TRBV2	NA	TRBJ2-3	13	CGSGRGFTDTQYF	TGTGGGTCGGGACGGGGATTTACAGATACGCAGTATTTT
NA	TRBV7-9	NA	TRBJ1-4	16	CASSMGLAGMEEKLFF	TGTGCCAGCAGCATGGGACTCGCGGGGATGGAAGAAAAACTGTTTTTT
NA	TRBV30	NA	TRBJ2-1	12	CAWTYNSDEQFF	TGTGCCTGGACATATAACTCGGATGAGCAGTTCTTC
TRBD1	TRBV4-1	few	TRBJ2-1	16	CASSQGQGRESNEQFF	TGCGCCAGCAGCCAAGGACAGGGAAGGGAAAGCAATGAGCAGTTCTTC
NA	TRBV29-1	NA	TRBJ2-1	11	CSVGQYNEQFF	TGCAGCGTTGGTCAGTACAATGAGCAGTTCTTC
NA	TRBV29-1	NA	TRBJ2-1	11	CSSLRVGEQFF	TGCAGCTCCCTAAGAGTAGGCGAGCAGTTCTTC
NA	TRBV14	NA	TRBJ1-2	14	CASSQDLYARGYTF	TGTGCCAGCAGCCAAGACCTTTACGCGCGAGGCTACACCTTC
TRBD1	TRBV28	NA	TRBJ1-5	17	CASSRDRGLGSNQPQHF	TGTGCCAGCAGCCGGGACAGAGGCTTGGGAAGCAATCAGCCCCAGCATTTT
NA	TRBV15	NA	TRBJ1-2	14	CATSTRREYYGYTF	TGTGCCACCAGCACCCGACGAGAGTATTATGGCTACACCTTC
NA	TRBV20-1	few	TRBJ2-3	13	CSAGGGFTDTQYF	TGCAGTGCTGGTGGGGGTTTCACAGATACGCAGTATTTT
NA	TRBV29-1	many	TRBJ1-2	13	CSVVRGDSAGYTF	TGCAGCGTTGTCCGGGGAGACTCGGCTGGCTACACCTTC
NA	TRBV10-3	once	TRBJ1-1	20	CAISEWRVRVVARVNTEAFF	TGTGCCATCAGTGAGTGGAGGGTCAGGGTCGTGGCAAGGGTGAACACTGAAGCTTTCTTT
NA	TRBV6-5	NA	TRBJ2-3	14	CATLEPSSTDTQYF	TGTGCCACCTTAGAACCGTCTAGCACAGATACGCAGTATTTT
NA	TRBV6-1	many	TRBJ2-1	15	CASSDGASLVNEQFF	TGTGCCAGCAGTGACGGGGCTAGCTTAGTCAATGAGCAGTTCTTC
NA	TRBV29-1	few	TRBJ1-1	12	CSVPTGGAEAFF	TGCAGCGTTCCCACGGGGGGAGCTGAAGCTTTCTTT